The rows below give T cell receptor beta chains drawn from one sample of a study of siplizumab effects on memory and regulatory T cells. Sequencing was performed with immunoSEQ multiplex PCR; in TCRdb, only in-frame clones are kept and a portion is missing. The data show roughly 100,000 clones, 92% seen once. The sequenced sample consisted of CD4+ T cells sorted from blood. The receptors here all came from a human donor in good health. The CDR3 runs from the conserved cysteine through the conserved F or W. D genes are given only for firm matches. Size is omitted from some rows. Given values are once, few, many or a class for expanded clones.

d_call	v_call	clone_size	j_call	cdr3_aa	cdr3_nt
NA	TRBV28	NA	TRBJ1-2	CASSEGDYGYTF	TGTGCCAGCAGCGAGGGGGACTATGGCTACACCTTC
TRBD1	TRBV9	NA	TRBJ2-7	CASSVSLGQSDEQYF	TGTGCCAGCAGCGTGAGCCTGGGACAGTCGGACGAGCAGTACTTC
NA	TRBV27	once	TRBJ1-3	CASSPVKGGNTIYF	TGTGCCAGCAGTCCCGTCAAGGGGGGAAACACCATATATTTT
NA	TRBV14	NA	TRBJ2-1	CASSSLPLAVSYNEQFF	TGTGCCAGCAGCTCTCTTCCTTTGGCAGTCTCTTACAATGAGCAGTTCTTC
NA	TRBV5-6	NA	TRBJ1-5	CASSWGEGQPQHF	TGTGCCAGCAGCTGGGGGGAGGGCCAGCCCCAGCATTTT
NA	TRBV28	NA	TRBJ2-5	CASWGWGQGETQYF	TGTGCCAGCTGGGGTTGGGGGCAGGGGGAGACCCAGTACTTC
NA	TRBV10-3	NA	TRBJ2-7	CAIGTRGYEQYF	TGTGCCATAGGGACACGAGGGTACGAGCAGTACTTC
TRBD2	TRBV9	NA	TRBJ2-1	CASSVDVGGPRSEQFF	TGTGCCAGCAGCGTAGACGTGGGAGGGCCCCGAAGTGAGCAGTTCTTC
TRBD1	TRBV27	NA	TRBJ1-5	CASRPGGYSNQPQHF	TGTGCCAGCCGACCAGGGGGGTATAGCAATCAGCCCCAGCATTTT
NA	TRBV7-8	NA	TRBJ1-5	CASSFGLGPQHF	TGTGCCAGCAGCTTTGGACTAGGGCCCCAGCATTTT
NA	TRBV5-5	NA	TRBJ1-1	CASSLWQNTEAFF	TGTGCCAGCAGCTTGTGGCAGAACACTGAAGCTTTCTTT
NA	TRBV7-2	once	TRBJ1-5	CASSSLAGQPQHF	TGTGCCAGCAGCTCACTAGCCGGTCAGCCCCAGCATTTT
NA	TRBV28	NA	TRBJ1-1	CASSLGALNTEAFF	TGTGCCAGCAGTTTGGGGGCTTTGAACACTGAAGCTTTCTTT
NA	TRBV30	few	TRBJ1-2	CAWNGGAGGYTF	TGTGCCTGGAACGGGGGGGCCGGTGGCTACACCTTC
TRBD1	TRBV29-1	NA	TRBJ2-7	CSVGGQSPYEQYF	TGCAGCGTTGGGGGACAGAGCCCCTACGAGCAGTACTTC
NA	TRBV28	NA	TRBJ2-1	CASRGGAYNEQFF	TGTGCCAGCCGAGGGGGTGCCTACAATGAGCAGTTCTTC
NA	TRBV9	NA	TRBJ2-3	CASSAAATDTQYF	TGTGCCAGCAGCGCCGCGGCCACAGATACGCAGTATTTT
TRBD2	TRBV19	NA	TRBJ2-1	CASSPPGLGITNEQFF	TGTGCCAGTAGTCCACCGGGACTAGGGATCACCAATGAGCAGTTCTTC
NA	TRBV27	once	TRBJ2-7	CASNPGGGYYEQYF	TGTGCCAGCAACCCCGGGGGCGGGTACTACGAGCAGTACTTC
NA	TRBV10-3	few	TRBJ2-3	CAISEPGKVPDTQYF	TGTGCCATCAGTGAGCCGGGAAAGGTTCCAGATACGCAGTATTTT
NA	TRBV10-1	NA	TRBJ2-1	CASSEALGVNEQFF	TGCGCCAGCAGTGAGGCCCTGGGGGTCAATGAGCAGTTCTTC
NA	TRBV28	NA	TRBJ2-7	CASRFGQTGDEQYF	TGTGCCAGCAGATTTGGACAGACGGGGGACGAGCAGTACTTC
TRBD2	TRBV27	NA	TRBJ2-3	CASSFLSGRGWDTQYF	TGTGCCAGCAGTTTCCTTAGCGGGAGGGGGTGGGATACGCAGTATTTT
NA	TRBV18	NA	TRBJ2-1	CASSQQGYNEQFF	TGTGCCAGCTCACAACAGGGTTACAATGAGCAGTTCTTC
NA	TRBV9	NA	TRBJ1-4	CASSAGSRLGEEKLFF	TGTGCCAGCAGCGCGGGCTCAAGACTGGGAGAGGAAAAACTGTTTTTT
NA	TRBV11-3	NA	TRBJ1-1	CASSLSGTEAFF	TGTGCCAGCAGCTTATCAGGGACTGAAGCTTTCTTT
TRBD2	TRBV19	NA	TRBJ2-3	CASSRLAGFTDTQYF	TGTGCCAGTAGTAGACTAGCGGGGTTCACAGATACGCAGTATTTT
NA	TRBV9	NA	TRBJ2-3	CASSVDGGRWDTQYF	TGTGCCAGCAGCGTCGACGGGGGTCGATGGGATACGCAGTATTTT
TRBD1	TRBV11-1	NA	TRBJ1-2	CASSLAGTGPGYTF	TGTGCCAGCAGCTTAGCGGGGACAGGGCCCGGCTACACCTTC
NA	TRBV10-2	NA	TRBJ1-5	CASSESNRDQPQHF	TGCGCCAGCAGTGAGTCGAACAGGGATCAGCCCCAGCATTTT
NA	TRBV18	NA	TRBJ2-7	CASSPQNTKVEQYF	TGTGCCAGCTCACCACAGAATACGAAGGTTGAGCAGTACTTC
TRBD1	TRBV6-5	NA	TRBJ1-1	CASSSGTVNTEAFF	TGTGCCAGCAGTTCCGGGACAGTGAACACTGAAGCTTTCTTT
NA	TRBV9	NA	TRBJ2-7	CASSVVRDHYEQYF	TGTGCCAGCAGCGTAGTTAGGGATCACTACGAGCAGTACTTC
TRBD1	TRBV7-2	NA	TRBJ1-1	CASSLRQGRANTEAFF	TGTGCCAGCAGCTTACGACAGGGGCGGGCGAACACTGAAGCTTTCTTT
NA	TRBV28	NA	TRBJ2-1	CASSSLQDRRLFVF	TGTGCCAGCAGTTCCCTCCAAGACAGGCGACTTTTTGTCTTC
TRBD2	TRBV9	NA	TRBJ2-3	CASSVVFSGSGIDTQYF	TGTGCCAGCAGCGTTGTGTTTAGCGGGAGTGGCATAGATACGCAGTATTTT
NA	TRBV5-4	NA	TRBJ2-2	CASSLQTTNTGELFF	TGTGCCAGCAGCTTGCAGACCACGAACACCGGGGAGCTGTTTTTT
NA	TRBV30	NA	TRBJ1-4	CAWSGQIIEEKLFF	TGTGCCTGGAGCGGACAGATAATAGAAGAAAAACTGTTTTTT
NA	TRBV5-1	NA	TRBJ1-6	CASSLLGGYDSPLHF	TGCGCCAGCAGCTTGTTGGGGGGGTATGATTCACCCCTCCACTTT
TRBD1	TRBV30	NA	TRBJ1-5	CAWRAQTGGNQPQHF	TGTGCCTGGAGGGCACAGACAGGGGGCAATCAGCCCCAGCATTTT
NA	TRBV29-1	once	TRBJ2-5	CSAVEGPLGETQYF	TGCAGCGCCGTGGAGGGCCCCCTAGGTGAGACCCAGTACTTC
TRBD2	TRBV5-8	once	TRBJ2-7	CASSVLLAGGPWEQYF	TGTGCCAGCAGCGTTCTACTAGCGGGAGGGCCGTGGGAGCAGTACTTC
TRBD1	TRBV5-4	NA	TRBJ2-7	CASSPPGTGTSYEQYF	TGTGCCAGCAGCCCGCCCGGGACAGGGACCTCCTACGAGCAGTACTTC
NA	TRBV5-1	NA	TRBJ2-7	CASSLDGSTYEQYF	TGCGCCAGCAGCTTGGACGGGAGTACCTACGAGCAGTACTTC
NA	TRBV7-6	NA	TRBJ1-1	CASSLESGGRNTEAFF	TGTGCCAGCAGCTTAGAGTCTGGAGGAAGGAACACTGAAGCTTTCTTT
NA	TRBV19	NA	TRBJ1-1	CASSGGPTEAFF	TGTGCCAGTAGTGGCGGACCCACTGAAGCTTTCTTT
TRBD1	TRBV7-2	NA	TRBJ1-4	CASSLHSGTGPAEKLFF	TGTGCCAGCAGCCTACACAGTGGGACAGGGCCGGCAGAAAAACTGTTTTTT
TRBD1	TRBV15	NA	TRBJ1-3	CATRTGVGNTIYF	TGTGCCACCCGTACAGGGGTAGGAAACACCATATATTTT
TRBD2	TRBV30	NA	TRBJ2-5	CAWSVRGGTQYF	TGTGCCTGGAGTGTCCGCGGGGGGACCCAGTACTTC